This section outlines one T cell receptor beta chain sequence together with its context. The V end was cut by 7 bases, the J end by 0 bases, with 7 bases between. Germline V gene data show CDR1 as LNHDA and CDR2 as SQIVND (reference sequence). CDR3 size: 12 residues. Sequencing was performed with immunoSEQ multiplex PCR; in TCRdb, only in-frame clones are kept and a portion is missing. Among about 85,000 clones listed, 90% to 95% were seen once. The sample comes from a study of T cell changes during pregnancy in multiple sclerosis. This TCR was sampled from a female donor with multiple sclerosis, enrolled in a pregnancy study. The sequences come from peripheral blood, collected in the first trimester of pregnancy. This chain links TRBV19 with TRBJ2-7, with D unclear. CDR3 amino acids: CASTSSSYEQYF. The CDR3 DNA reads TGTGCCAGTACCTCTAGCTCCTACGAGCAGTACTTC. The full variable domain, in which reference TRBV19 and TRBJ2-7 provide the parts outside the CDR3, is DGGITQSPKYLFRKEGQNVTLSCEQNLNHDAMYWYRQDPGQGLRLIYYSQIVNDFQKGDIAEGYSVSREKKESFPLTVTSAQKNPTAFYLCASTSSSYEQYFGPGTRLTVT.